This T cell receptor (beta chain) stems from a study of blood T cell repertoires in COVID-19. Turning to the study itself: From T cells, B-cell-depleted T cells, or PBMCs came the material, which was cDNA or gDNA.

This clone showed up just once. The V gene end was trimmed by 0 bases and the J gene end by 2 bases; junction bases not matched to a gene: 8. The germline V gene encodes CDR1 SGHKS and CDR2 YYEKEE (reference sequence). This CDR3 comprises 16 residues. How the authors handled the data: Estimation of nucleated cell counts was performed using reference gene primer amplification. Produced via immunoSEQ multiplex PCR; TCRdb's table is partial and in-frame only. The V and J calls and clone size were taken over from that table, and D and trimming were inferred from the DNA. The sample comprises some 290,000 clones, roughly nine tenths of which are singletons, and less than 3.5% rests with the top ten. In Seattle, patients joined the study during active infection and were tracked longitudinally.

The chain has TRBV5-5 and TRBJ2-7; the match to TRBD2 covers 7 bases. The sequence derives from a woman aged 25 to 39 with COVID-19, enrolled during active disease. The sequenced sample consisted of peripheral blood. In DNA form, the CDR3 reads TGTGCCAGCAGCTTGGGAAGGGGAGGGAGCCCCTACGAGCAGTACTTC. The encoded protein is CASSLGRGGSPYEQYF.